The 3 T cell receptor beta chains listed next were all sequenced from one sample in a study of T cells in localized non-small cell lung cancer. Produced via immunoSEQ multiplex PCR; TCRdb's table is partial and in-frame only. The sample has tens of thousands of clones, roughly 87% seen once. The sample consisted of peripheral blood, taken before any cancer treatment. These receptors all stem from a man between 40 and 70 years old with stage I squamous cell lung carcinoma.

The chain combines TRBV4-3 with TRBJ2-1, with TRBD2 matching 7 bases. The CDR3 covers 12 residues. V shed 0 bases, J shed 14 bases, and the junction held 4 bases outside the gene matches. Germline loops: CDR1 LGHNA, CDR2 YSLEER. The CDR3 DNA follows: TGCGCCAGCAGCCAAGATGGGGGGAGGGAGTTCTTC. Its protein product is CASSQDGGREFF.

The CDR3 coding sequence is TGCGCCAGCAGCTTGGGTGGACAAATTGGCAATCAGCCCCAGCATTTT. As protein: CASSLGGQIGNQPQHF. The chain combines TRBV5-1 with TRBJ1-5; maybe TRBD1 (5 bases). This CDR3 is 16 amino acids long. The V and J ends lost 0 bases and 2 bases respectively, with 12 bases between them. CDR1 is SGHRS, CDR2 YFSETQ, per germline.

The J gene is TRBJ2-5, the V gene TRBV7-9; 11 positions match TRBD1. Germline V gives CDR1 SEHNR, CDR2 FQNEAQ (reference sequence). V gave up 5 bases and J gave up 3 bases; unmatched junction bases: 8. There are 16 residues in the CDR3. The CDR3 region is CASSPYGTGGKETQYF. Here the CDR3 DNA reads TGTGCCAGCAGCCCATATGGGACAGGGGGGAAAGAGACCCAGTACTTC.